This T cell receptor (beta chain) was identified in a study of response to subunit inactivated influenza vaccine. TCRdb ran MiXCR on the RT-PCR reads and lists one entry per CDR3 protein. The profile shows 490,000 or so distinct CDR3 sequences, approximately 7.6% of them singletons. Whole-study results and caveats: Few new T cells, the authors suggested, are recruited by each seasonal influenza vaccination.

The junction had 4 bases not matched to a gene; V was cut back by 3 bases and J by 4 bases. This CDR3 spans 13 amino acids. Germline V gene data show CDR1 as SGDLS and CDR2 as YYNGEE. In its sample, this clonotype was seen a few times. Its target is unknown. This TCR was recovered from a man between 50 and 69 years old who received an inactivated influenza vaccine. The V call is TRBV9, the J call TRBJ2-7; 7 bases are a match to TRBD1. The sequenced sample was PBMCs from blood, obtained 23 months after vaccination. In nucleotides, the CDR3 is TGTGCCAGCAGCGAGACAGGGAATTACGAGCAGTACTTC. Protein sequence: CASSETGNYEQYF.